Presented here are 23 T cell receptor beta chains from one specimen sequenced in a study of glioma-infiltrating T cells. The iRepertoire nested amplicon-rescue multiplex PCR amplified TCR alpha and beta CDR3s from RNA. TCRdb reprocessed the multiplex PCR reads via MiXCR and lists one record per CDR3 protein. Of 150,000 to 200,000 distinct CDR3 sequences listed, roughly 45% are singletons. Sequences were obtained from glioma tissue, nonneoplastic brain tissue, or PBMCs (not recorded which). The source of these receptors is a human donor with low-grade glioma or glioblastoma, undergoing nonglioma brain surgery, or in good health (not recorded which).

Note on this clonotype: It may be a read error: a sequence one base away is much more abundant. The chain employs TRBV2 and TRBJ2-1; 14 bases map to TRBD2. Germline V CDR1 and CDR2: SNHLY, FYNNEI. This CDR3 comprises 14 residues. CDR3 DNA: TGTGCCAGCAGTGGGACTAGCGGGAGGAATGAGCAGCTCTTC. Translated, it gives CASSGTSGRNEQLF. Supplemented by reference TRBV2 and TRBJ2-1, the full variable domain reads EPEVTQTPSHQVTQMGQEVILRCVPISNHLYFYWYRQILGQKVEFLVSFYNNEISEKSEIFDDQFSVERPDGSNFTLKIRSTKLEDSAMYFCASSGTSGRNEQLFGPGTRLTVL.

In its sample, this clonotype was seen many times. V gene TRBV7-6 combines with J gene TRBJ2-5; possibly TRBD2 for D (5 bases). V was shortened by 5 bases and J by 2 bases, with 12 bases between the two germline ends. Per the germline V gene, CDR1 is SGHVS and CDR2 is FNYEAQ. There are 14 residues in the CDR3. CDR3 region: CASSPLVSQETQYF. The CDR3 DNA sequence: TGTGCCAGCAGCCCACTAGTGTCGCAAGAGACCCAGTACTTC.

V and J are TRBV12-3 or TRBV12-4 and TRBJ1-1; 9 nucleotides agree with TRBD1. This CDR3 region has 15 residues. V gave up 3 bases and J gave up 0 bases; unmatched junction bases: 2. In DNA form, the CDR3 reads TGTGCCAGCAGTTTGGGGACAGGGATGAACACTGAAGCTTTCTTT. Protein: CASSLGTGMNTEAFF.

This chain links TRBV28 with TRBJ1-3; D perhaps matches TRBD1 (5 bases). Germline V gene data show CDR1 as MDHEN and CDR2 as SYDVKM. Trimming removed 8 bases from V and 8 bases from J, with 19 bases in between. This CDR3 spans 14 amino acids. The CDR3 DNA is TGTGCCAGCTCCCTACAAGGGGAGATGTACACCATATATTTT. Its translation is CASSLQGEMYTIYF.

On this clonotype: This CDR3 fails to terminate in the conserved phenylalanine or tryptophan, so it likely reflects a read error. The chain carries TRBV4-1 and TRBJ1-2; a possible D gene is TRBD1 (6 bases). With 0 bases removed from V and 5 bases from J, the gap between germline ends came to 10 bases. This CDR3 spans 14 amino acids. CDR1 is MGHRA and CDR2 is YSYEKL in the germline V gene. CDR3 loop: CASSQEVGGYGYTL. The CDR3 region has the DNA TGCGCCAGCAGCCAAGAAGTAGGGGGGTATGGCTACACCCTC.

This clonotype showed up just a few times. This sequence joins TRBV7-9 and TRBJ1-1, with 7 bases fitting TRBD1. Per the germline V gene, CDR1 is SEHNR and CDR2 is FQNEAQ (reference sequence). J was trimmed by 8 bases and V by 0 bases; bases with no gene match: 12. This CDR3 comprises 16 residues. The CDR3 sequence: CASSLANRGRTIEAFF. The CDR3 DNA is TGTGCCAGCAGCTTAGCTAACAGGGGTCGTACGATAGAAGCTTTCTTT.

A note on this clonotype: As the CDR3 is not closed by the conserved phenylalanine or tryptophan, this likely results from a read error. The rearrangement uses TRBV4-2 and TRBJ2-7, with D possibly being TRBD2 (5 bases). The V end was cut by 4 bases, the J end by 0 bases, with 10 bases between. The CDR3 sequence is 14 residues long. Germline V gene sequence: CDR1 LGHNA, CDR2 YNFKEQ. The chain's CDR3 is CASSRVGSSYEQYL. The CDR3 nucleotides are TGTGCCAGCAGCCGAGTTGGGAGCTCCTACGAGCAGTACCTC.

This clonotype was counted once. This chain connects TRBV28 to TRBJ2-1; TRBD1 aligns across 7 bases. The V gene end was trimmed by 10 bases and the J gene end by 10 bases; junction bases not matched to a gene: 16. The CDR3 contains 14 residues. Germline CDR1 reads MDHEN; CDR2 reads SYDVKM. For the CDR3, the DNA is TGTGCCAATACAATTCTGACAGGGTACCACGAGCAGTTCTTC. Translation: CANTILTGYHEQFF. Based on the CDR3 plus reference TRBV28 and TRBJ2-1, the full variable domain is DVKVTQSSRYLVKRTGEKVFLECVQDMDHENMFWYRQDPGLGLRLIYFSYDVKMKEKGDIPEGYSVSREKKERFSLILESASTNQTSMYLCANTILTGYHEQFFGPGTRLTVL.

This clonotype was counted at least ten times. J is TRBJ2-7 and V is TRBV20-1; 9 nucleotides align to TRBD2. CDR3 length: 17 residues. Germline V gives CDR1 DFQATT, CDR2 SNEGSKA (reference sequence). The trim removed 5 bases at V and 2 bases at J, leaving 16 bases unmatched. In DNA form, the CDR3 reads TGCAGTGCTCAGGGGCCGCCGGGGGGACTAGCAACCTACGAGCAGTACTTC. Amino acid sequence: CSAQGPPGGLATYEQYF.

This clonotype has at least ten counts. The V gene is TRBV6-1, the J gene TRBJ2-7, with 9 bases that match TRBD1. V was pared by 5 bases and J by 3 bases, with 20 bases of the junction left unmatched. The CDR3 is 19 residues long. Germline-derived CDR1 and CDR2 are MNHNS and SASEGT. CDR3 nucleotides: TGTGCCAGCAGTTTTAGGGGGGGACCGGGGACAGGGTCTATCTACGAGCAGTACTTC. Protein sequence: CASSFRGGPGTGSIYEQYF.

To note about this clonotype: A much larger clone lies a single base off, so this may be a read error. This chain uses TRBV7-2 with TRBJ1-5, with TRBD1 matching 10 bases. The germline V gene has CDR1 SGHTA and CDR2 FQGNSA. This CDR3 comprises 16 residues. Trimming removed 6 bases from V and 4 bases from J; junction bases left unmatched: 9. The CDR3 sequence: CASRIGQGEPNQPQHF. CDR3 DNA sequence: TGTGCCAGCAGAATCGGACAGGGGGAGCCTAATCAGCCCCAGCATTTT.

To note about this clonotype: The junction departs from the called germline gene at one end, perhaps through a read error. This rearrangement joins TRBV3-1 to TRBJ2-3; D uncertain. Looked up from germline, CDR1 is LGHDT and CDR2 is YNNKEL (reference sequence). The CDR3 consists of 13 residues. CDR3 region: CASSQERTDKQYF. The CDR3 DNA reads as TGTGCCAGCAGCCAAGAACGCACAGATAAGCAGTATTTT.

Remarks on this clonotype: One junction end disagrees with the germline gene, perhaps due to a read error. This chain joins TRBV6-1 and TRBJ2-3; 8 nucleotides line up with TRBD1. Germline V gene sequence: CDR1 MNHNS, CDR2 SASEGT. The CDR3 contains 15 residues. CDR3 in DNA: TGTGCCAGCAGCCCCGGACAGGGAGGCACAGATACGAAGTATTTT. Protein product: CASSPGQGGTDTKYF.

This clonotype has a count of ten or more. CDR3 in amino acids: CSARETRNEQFF. The DNA of the CDR3 is TGCAGTGCTAGAGAGACTCGCAATGAGCAGTTCTTC. V usage is TRBV20-1 and J usage is TRBJ2-1; no reliable D call. Germline CDR1 DFQATT, CDR2 SNEGSKA (reference sequence). This CDR3 contains 12 residues. V gave up 0 bases and J gave up 6 bases, with 6 bases separating them.

In nucleotides, the CDR3 is TGTGCCAGCAGCGACAAAGAGCTACAGGGACCGGGAGACACCATATATTTT. Encoded protein: CASSDKELQGPGDTIYF. The chain has TRBV7-9 and TRBJ1-3, with D possibly matching TRBD1 (6 bases). The CDR3 consists of 17 residues. Germline V gene data show CDR1 as SEHNR and CDR2 as FQNEAQ (reference sequence). The ends were cut back, 5 bases at V and 8 bases at J, with 25 bases in the middle.

This chain uses TRBV10-3 with TRBJ2-7, with D unclear. CDR1 is ENHRY, CDR2 SYGVKD, per germline. V was cut by 2 bases and J by 7 bases, with 18 bases left in between. The CDR3 is 15 residues long. Here the CDR3 reads CAISESPLGHNEQYF. CDR3 coding DNA: TGTGCCATCAGTGAGAGTCCCCTAGGCCACAATGAGCAGTACTTC.

On this clonotype itself: A much larger clone differs from this one at a single base, so this may be a read error. The CDR3 DNA sequence: TGTGCCAGCTCACCAGTTACAAGGGAATACGATCAGTACTTC. Protein product: CASSPVTREYDQYF. The rearrangement links TRBV18 to TRBJ2-7; no clear D. Germline V gives CDR1 KGHSH, CDR2 LQKENI. The CDR3 consists of 14 residues.

This clonotype was observed a few times. A much larger clone differs by one base, so this may be a read error. The V and J genes are TRBV6-1 and TRBJ2-1, with a possible D match to TRBD2 (6 bases). The CDR3 totals 11 residues. The V gene's germline CDR1 is MNHNS and CDR2 SASEGT. Here the CDR3 DNA reads TGTTTTGCGGGAACCTACAATGAGCAGTTCTTC. Translating it yields CFAGTYNEQFF.

Turning to this clonotype: This may come from a read error, since a much larger clone is one base off. In DNA, the CDR3 is TGTGCCAGCAGCCCCCAAAGGCCTAAAGCTTTCTTT. Protein product: CASSPQRPKAFF. The chain combines TRBV7-2 with TRBJ1-1, with unresolved D. Germline CDR1 reads SGHTA; CDR2 reads FQGNSA. Trimming pared 5 bases from V and 9 bases from J, leaving 13 bases between. The CDR3 is made up of 12 amino acids.

For this clonotype: A read error may be the cause here, since a much bigger clone is one base away. The rearrangement links TRBV5-4 to TRBJ2-5; possible D gene TRBD2, 6 bases. The CDR3 runs to 14 residues. Germline CDR1 reads SGHNT; CDR2 reads YYREEE (reference sequence). CDR3 sequence reads: CASSPRRAEETKYF. The CDR3 nucleotides read TGTGCCAGCAGCCCCAGGAGGGCGGAAGAGACCAAGTACTTC. Supplemented by reference TRBV5-4 and TRBJ2-5, the full variable domain reads ETGVTQSPTHLIKTRGQQVTLRCSSQSGHNTVSWYQQALGQGPQFIFQYYREEENGRGNFPPRFSGLQFPNYSSELNVNALELDDSALYLCASSPRRAEETKYFGPGTRLLVL.

As to this clonotype: The junction shows a germline mismatch at one end, possibly a read error. The chain carries TRBV20-1 and TRBJ2-7, with 8 positions matching TRBD1. Germline CDR1 reads DFQATT; CDR2 reads SNEGSKA (reference sequence). This CDR3 is built from 13 residues. CDR3 sequence reads: CSARESTGDERYF. The DNA of the CDR3 is TGCAGTGCTAGAGAGTCGACAGGGGACGAGCGGTACTTC.

With regard to this clonotype: With a much larger clone just one base away, this may be a read error. This sequence joins TRBV7-9 and TRBJ2-1; TRBD1 matches at 7 bases. The CDR3 runs 14 residues. Germline assignment: CDR1 SEHNR and CDR2 FQNEAQ (reference sequence). Germline trimming cut 3 bases from V and 10 bases from J; bases unmatched to any gene: 9. CDR3 DNA sequence: TGTGCCAGCAGCTTGAAACAGGGGTCCTACGAGCAGTTCTTC. This encodes CASSLKQGSYEQFF.

There are a few counts of this clonotype. The chain has TRBV15 and TRBJ2-2, with 7 nucleotides matching TRBD1. The trim removed 3 bases at V and 6 bases at J, leaving 16 bases unmatched. The CDR3 consists of 18 residues. The germline CDR1 and CDR2 sequences are LNHNV and YYDKDF (reference sequence). DNA of the CDR3: TGTGCCACCAGCAGGGGCCTTGGGACAGAAAAATTCCCCGGGGAGCTGTTTTTT. Translation: CATSRGLGTEKFPGELFF.